This T cell receptor (beta chain) was found in a study of T-cell memory formation after mild COVID-19. Study conclusions and caveats: Detection of some responders pre-infection suggested pre-existing cross-reactive memory T cells participated. CD4+ contracting clones were found mainly in CM and EM, and CD8+ ones in EMRA.

V lost 2 bases, J lost 6 bases, and 19 bases lay in between. Germline lookup yields CDR1 MGHRA and CDR2 YSYEKL. The CDR3 has 16 amino acids. TCRdb reanalysed the 5' RACE reads using MiXCR and keeps one entry per CDR3 protein. The sample lists approximately 490,000 distinct CDR3 sequences, just over 20% occurring once. In regard to this clonotype: Its target is unknown.

The V gene is TRBV4-1, the J gene TRBJ1-2; a weak D match, TRBD1 (5 bases). The TCR originated in an adult woman who had mild COVID-19 (a few samples of this study predate the infection). Cell type and time point are not known. Sequenced: PBMCs or a T cell subset sorted from them (not recorded which). The CDR3 DNA reads TGCGCCAGCAGCCAAACCCCCGGGGTGGGGCTCGATGGCTACACCTTC. Encoded protein: CASSQTPGVGLDGYTF.